The next 30 T cell receptor beta chains were all read from a single sample in a study of low-dose radiotherapy and immunotherapy resistance in tumors. cDNA synthesis used a TRAV/TRBV-specific primer set for both chains. Over around 19 PCR cycles, TCRs were amplified from a constant-region primer and V-primer adapter. MiXCR, applied by TCRdb to the reads, yields one record per CDR3 protein. The sample contains 40,000 or so distinct CDR3 sequences, 25% to 30% of which appear only once. Time point reported: after trial treatment. Treatment in this sample: LDRT plus nivolumab, ipilimumab, low-dose cyclophosphamide and aspirin (RACIN trial). Sequenced here: PBMCs, sampled after low-dose radiotherapy plus immunotherapy. These receptors all come from a male donor with prostate cancer.

In the case of this clonotype: This likely traces to a read error, being one base from a far larger clone. V and J are TRBV5-3 and TRBJ2-3; 10 nucleotides match TRBD2. TRBV5-3 falls under the ORF class, with uncertain function. There are 17 residues in the CDR3. Here the CDR3 reads CVSSSGGVSGRAVTQYF. The CDR3 DNA reads as TGTGTCAGCAGCTCGGGGGGTGTGAGCGGGAGGGCCGTTACGCAGTATTTT.

The sample holds many counts of this clonotype. The gene calls are TRBV24-1 and TRBJ2-1, with 7 positions matching TRBD1. The CDR3 sequence is 13 residues long. Per germline, CDR1 KGHDR and CDR2 SFDVKD. The V segment lost 5 bases and the J segment 6 bases; nucleotides outside the gene matches: 3. In DNA, the CDR3 is TGTGCCACCAGTGGGGCAGGGGGCAATGAGCAGTTCTTC. Amino acids: CATSGAGGNEQFF.

This clonotype was detected ten times or more. The chain links TRBV27 to TRBJ1-5; unclear D gene. V was clipped by 5 bases and J by 1 base, with 15 bases between them. The CDR3 runs to 16 residues. CDR1 and CDR2 from the germline V gene are MNHEY and SMNVEV (reference sequence). CDR3 sequence reads: CASSPRGRLSNQPQHF. The CDR3 bases are TGTGCCAGCAGTCCCCGAGGGCGGTTGAGCAATCAGCCCCAGCATTTT.

This clonotype was observed many times. The chain carries TRBV28 and TRBJ2-4; 10 positions agree with TRBD1. The CDR3 consists of 14 residues. CDR1 and CDR2 from the germline V gene are MDHEN and SYDVKM. Trimming removed 6 bases from V and 6 bases from J; junction bases left unmatched: 5. CDR3 sequence: CASRTDRGGNIQYF. CDR3 sequence (DNA): TGTGCCAGCAGAACGGACAGGGGGGGAAACATTCAGTACTTC.

This chain links TRBV6-1 with TRBJ1-2; tentative D call: TRBD1 (6 bases). The CDR3 is 14 amino acids. Between the trimmed V and J ends, which lost 6 bases and 3 bases, there was a span of 14 bases. The germline CDR1 and CDR2 sequences are MNHNS and SASEGT. The CDR3 DNA sequence: TGTGCCAGCAGAAGGACAGCCCAGGACTATGGCTACACCTTC. It translates to CASRRTAQDYGYTF.

In its sample, this clonotype was seen many times. This chain connects TRBV20-1 to TRBJ2-3; D remains ambiguous. Germline V gene sequence: CDR1 DFQATT, CDR2 SNEGSKA (reference sequence). The CDR3 length is 14 residues. Trimming removed 1 base at V and 1 base at J, with 9 bases between. DNA of the CDR3: TGCAGTGCTAGAGGGGTCTGGGGCACAGATACGCAGTATTTT. Encoded protein: CSARGVWGTDTQYF.

The CDR3 nucleotides are TGTGCCAGCATTAAAACGGGGTCTGGAAACACCATATATTTT. Translation: CASIKTGSGNTIYF. This chain joins TRBV28 and TRBJ1-3, with D unresolved. The CDR3 loop spans 14 amino acids. The germline V gene encodes CDR1 MDHEN and CDR2 SYDVKM. V was shortened by 7 bases and J by 1 base, with 11 bases between the two germline ends. The whole variable domain, filled in from reference TRBV28 and TRBJ1-3, reads DVKVTQSSRYLVKRTGEKVFLECVQDMDHENMFWYRQDPGLGLRLIYFSYDVKMKEKGDIPEGYSVSREKKERFSLILESASTNQTSMYLCASIKTGSGNTIYFGEGSWLTVV.

As regards this clonotype: A far larger clone is a single base away, which makes a read error likely. J is TRBJ2-1 and V is TRBV5-1; 8 bases map to TRBD2. The J segment lost 10 bases and the V segment lost 0 bases, leaving 12 bases of the junction unmatched. CDR3 size: 16 residues. The germline V gene has CDR1 SGHRS and CDR2 YFSETQ. CDR3 coding DNA: TGCGCCAGCAGCTTGGCTGGGCGGGGGGCACCCTACGAGCAGTTCTTC. This sequence encodes CASSLAGRGAPYEQFF.

This clonotype was counted many times. The chain couples TRBV5-4 to TRBJ2-7; D ambiguous. Germline V gives CDR1 SGHNT, CDR2 YYREEE (reference sequence). The CDR3 covers 12 residues. V lost 0 bases to trimming and J lost 6 bases, with 7 bases between them. The CDR3, as DNA: TGTGCCAGCAGCTTGGACTTTCGCGAGCAGTACTTC. Its translation: CASSLDFREQYF. Supplemented by reference TRBV5-4 and TRBJ2-7, the full variable domain reads ETGVTQSPTHLIKTRGQQVTLRCSSQSGHNTVSWYQQALGQGPQFIFQYYREEENGRGNFPPRFSGLQFPNYSSELNVNALELDDSALYLCASSLDFREQYFGPGTRLTVT.

The chain is built from TRBV7-6 and TRBJ2-3, with 15 nucleotides matching TRBD2. V lost 6 bases to trimming and J lost 5 bases; unmatched junction nucleotides: 12. This CDR3 has 18 residues. In germline, CDR1 is SGHVS, CDR2 FNYEAQ. CDR3 coding DNA: TGTGCCAGCAGTTACGGGACTAGCGGGAGGCGACTGGGAGATACGCAGTATTTT. Residues: CASSYGTSGRRLGDTQYF.

This clonotype showed up many times. V usage is TRBV3-1 and J usage is TRBJ2-3; the match to TRBD2 covers 13 bases. CDR1 and CDR2 (germline): LGHDT, YNNKEL (reference sequence). The CDR3 loop spans 19 amino acids. The J segment lost 0 bases and the V segment lost 4 bases, leaving 10 bases of the junction unmatched. The CDR3 coding sequence is TGTGCCAGCAGCCTCGGACTAGCGGGGGCCTTATCTAGCACAGATACGCAGTATTTT. It is translated as CASSLGLAGALSSTDTQYF.

This clonotype was observed many times. The genes are TRBV2 and TRBJ1-5, with TRBD1 matching over 8 bases. The CDR3 extends over 14 amino acids. J gave up 8 bases and V 5 bases, and 8 bases lay outside the gene matches. CDR1 is SNHLY and CDR2 is FYNNEI in the germline V gene. This CDR3 is CASSLRDRFEPQHF. In DNA form, the CDR3 reads TGTGCCAGCAGTCTCCGGGACAGGTTCGAGCCCCAGCATTTT.

Ten or more counts support this clonotype. CDR3 in DNA: TGTGCCAGTAGCCTGCCCCCCGGGCACAATGAGCAGTTCTTC. As protein: CASSLPPGHNEQFF. This chain connects TRBV19 to TRBJ2-1; D remains ambiguous. Trimming left V 6 bases short and J 5 bases short, with 14 bases between. The CDR3 extends over 14 amino acids. CDR1 is LNHDA, CDR2 SQIVND, per germline (reference sequence).

As for this clonotype: A far bigger clonotype differs at one base, so this is likely a read error. The chain carries TRBV5-3 and TRBJ2-7, with 9 bases fitting TRBD1. TRBV5-3 is an ORF; its function is uncertain. With V trimmed by 8 bases and J by 1 base, 16 bases remained unmatched. The CDR3 is made up of 17 amino acids. DNA of the CDR3: TGTGCCAGCAGCCTCCTCCGAGGACAGGGGCTATCCTACGAGCAGTACTTC. Its protein is CASSLLRGQGLSYEQYF.

This clonotype was found many times. The chain couples TRBV3-1 to TRBJ2-7, with TRBD1 as a possible D gene (5 bases). This CDR3 comprises 15 residues. With 7 bases removed from V and 0 bases from J, the gap between germline ends came to 16 bases. Per the germline V gene, CDR1 is LGHDT and CDR2 is YNNKEL (reference sequence). The CDR3 region is CASKGEGAGSYEQYF. CDR3 in DNA: TGTGCCAGCAAAGGGGAAGGAGCCGGCTCCTACGAGCAGTACTTC.

The chain combines TRBV11-2 with TRBJ2-4; possibly TRBD1 for D (6 bases). The CDR3 has 16 residues. CDR1 SGHAT and CDR2 FQNNGV come from the germline V gene. Trimming removed 5 bases from V and 7 bases from J, with 21 bases in between. This CDR3 reads CASSPPFRGGGNIQYF. The CDR3 DNA follows: TGTGCCAGCAGCCCCCCATTCAGGGGTGGCGGTAACATTCAGTACTTC.

This clonotype was detected many times. V is TRBV3-1 and J is TRBJ2-5; 9 positions match TRBD2. Germline V lookup: CDR1 LGHDT, CDR2 YNNKEL (reference sequence). The CDR3 covers 16 residues. The V segment lost 4 bases and the J segment 1 base; nucleotides outside the gene matches: 7. The CDR3, as DNA: TGTGCCAGCAGCCGGCGGGGGGGCCGTTTCCAAGAGACCCAGTACTTC. Translating gives CASSRRGGRFQETQYF.

The V call is TRBV5-4, the J call TRBJ2-2; TRBD1 agrees at 9 bases. Germline V gene lookup returns CDR1 SGHNT and CDR2 YYREEE (reference sequence). The CDR3 has 15 amino acids. V was pared by 4 bases and J by 3 bases, with 4 bases of the junction left unmatched. The chain's CDR3 is CASSPRTGDTGELFF. CDR3 DNA: TGTGCCAGCAGCCCCCGGACAGGGGACACCGGGGAGCTGTTTTTT.

The V gene is TRBV4-3, the J gene TRBJ2-7; 11 nucleotides align to TRBD1. V lost 3 bases, J lost 4 bases, and 5 bases stayed unmatched. Germline assignment: CDR1 LGHNA and CDR2 YSLEER. The CDR3 sequence is 15 residues long. The CDR3 spells CASSQRTGGQYEQYF. DNA for the CDR3: TGCGCCAGCAGCCAGAGGACAGGGGGCCAGTACGAGCAGTACTTC.

As to this clonotype: A far larger clone is one base from this, pointing to a likely read error. V is TRBV20-1 and J is TRBJ2-7, with D perhaps assigned TRBD1 or TRBD2 (5 bases each). The CDR3 extends over 14 amino acids. Trimming shortened V by 5 bases and J by 7 bases, and 21 bases separated the two germline ends. Looked up from germline, CDR1 is DFQATT and CDR2 is SNEGSKA (reference sequence). CDR3 in DNA: TGCAGTGCTGACCGGGACGCCACCTACAATGAGCAGTACTTC. This codes for CSADRDATYNEQYF.

J is TRBJ2-2 and V is TRBV5-1; 9 bases line up with TRBD1. CDR1 is SGHRS and CDR2 is YFSETQ in the germline V gene. CDR3 size: 16 residues. V gave up 3 bases and J gave up 0 bases; unmatched junction bases: 3. The CDR3 DNA sequence: TGCGCCAGCAGCTATGGACAGGGGACGAACACCGGGGAGCTGTTTTTT. Its translation: CASSYGQGTNTGELFF.

A remark on this clonotype: A far larger clone lies a single base away; this is likely a read error. The rearrangement joins TRBV12-3 or TRBV12-4 to TRBJ2-5, with 13 bases fitting TRBD2. The J call may be in error: the DNA end matches TRBJ2-1 better. This CDR3 is 19 amino acids long. This CDR3 reads CASRFYVRGLAGVGGEQFF. The DNA for the CDR3 is TGTGCCAGCAGGTTTTACGTCCGAGGACTAGCGGGAGTTGGGGGAGAGCAGTTCTTC.

This clonotype was observed once. A far more abundant clone sits one base away, making this likely a read error. This chain connects TRBV5-1 to TRBJ2-7; 7 bases align to TRBD2. Losses at the gene ends were 4 bases for V and 7 bases for J; bases not matched to a gene: 14. This CDR3 has 15 residues. Germline loops: CDR1 SGHRS, CDR2 YFSETQ. This CDR3 reads CASSLTSSGYNEQYF. CDR3 nucleotides: TGCGCCAGCAGCCTGACTAGCAGTGGCTACAATGAGCAGTACTTC.

The V call is TRBV28, the J call TRBJ1-4; TRBD1 matches at 8 bases. CDR1 is MDHEN and CDR2 is SYDVKM in the germline V gene. The CDR3 has 18 residues. Germline trimming cut 2 bases from V and 0 bases from J; bases unmatched to any gene: 8. CDR3 in amino acids: CASSLVGQGAATNEKLFF. The CDR3 region has the DNA TGTGCCAGCAGTTTAGTCGGGCAGGGGGCTGCAACTAATGAAAAACTGTTTTTT.

Sample share makes this clonotype large. The V and J genes are TRBV28 and TRBJ2-1; 10 bases are shared with TRBD2. Germline values: CDR1 MDHEN, CDR2 SYDVKM. CDR3 length: 14 residues. V shed 8 bases and J 8 bases; nucleotides not matched to a gene: 9. The CDR3 loop reads CASLRAGGPDEQFF. CDR3 nucleotide sequence: TGTGCCAGCTTACGAGCGGGAGGGCCCGATGAGCAGTTCTTC.

As for this clonotype: With a far larger clone one base away, a read error is the likely cause. V and J are TRBV27 and TRBJ2-1; D might be TRBD1 or TRBD2, each matching 5 bases. V lost 7 bases and J lost 10, with 17 bases in between. Germline V gene data show CDR1 as MNHEY and CDR2 as SMNVEV (reference sequence). The CDR3 loop spans 13 amino acids. This CDR3 is CASKGTPRYEQFF. The CDR3 DNA reads TGTGCCAGCAAGGGGACCCCGCGCTACGAGCAGTTCTTC.

The J gene is TRBJ2-3, the V gene TRBV3-1; 11 positions agree with TRBD2. CDR1 and CDR2 (germline): LGHDT, YNNKEL (reference sequence). V lost 6 bases, J lost 4 bases, and 9 bases stayed unmatched. This CDR3 spans 16 amino acids. The chain's CDR3 is CASSQTSGTPADTQYF. CDR3 sequence (DNA): TGTGCCAGCAGTCAGACTAGCGGGACTCCTGCAGATACGCAGTATTTT.

This clonotype was seen many times. The chain recombines TRBV27 with TRBJ2-7; D not certain. The germline gives CDR1 MNHEY, CDR2 SMNVEV (reference sequence). The CDR3 length is 13 residues. V was cut by 5 bases and J by 0 bases, with 8 bases left in between. The CDR3 DNA follows: TGTGCCAGCAGTGGCCTTAGCTCCTACGAGCAGTACTTC. It encodes CASSGLSSYEQYF.

This clonotype was seen repeatedly, ten times or more. The V gene is TRBV18, the J gene TRBJ2-3; D is perhaps TRBD2 (7 bases). CDR3 length equals 17 residues. V was pared by 4 bases and J by 2 bases, with 19 bases between. Per the germline V gene, CDR1 is KGHSH and CDR2 is LQKENI. In DNA, the CDR3 is TGTGCCAGCTCACGGGTTTCGGGGGGCCAATTCACAGATACGCAGTATTTT. Its protein product is CASSRVSGGQFTDTQYF.

This clonotype was counted many times. The chain uses TRBV25-1 and TRBJ1-5; 9 nucleotides align to TRBD1. The length of the CDR3 is 15 residues. CDR1 and CDR2 (germline): MGHDK, SYGVNS. V lost 4 bases to trimming and J lost 7 bases; unmatched junction nucleotides: 8. This chain's CDR3 is CASSAGTGFGQPQHF. DNA for the CDR3: TGTGCCAGCAGTGCCGGGACAGGGTTCGGGCAGCCCCAGCATTTT.